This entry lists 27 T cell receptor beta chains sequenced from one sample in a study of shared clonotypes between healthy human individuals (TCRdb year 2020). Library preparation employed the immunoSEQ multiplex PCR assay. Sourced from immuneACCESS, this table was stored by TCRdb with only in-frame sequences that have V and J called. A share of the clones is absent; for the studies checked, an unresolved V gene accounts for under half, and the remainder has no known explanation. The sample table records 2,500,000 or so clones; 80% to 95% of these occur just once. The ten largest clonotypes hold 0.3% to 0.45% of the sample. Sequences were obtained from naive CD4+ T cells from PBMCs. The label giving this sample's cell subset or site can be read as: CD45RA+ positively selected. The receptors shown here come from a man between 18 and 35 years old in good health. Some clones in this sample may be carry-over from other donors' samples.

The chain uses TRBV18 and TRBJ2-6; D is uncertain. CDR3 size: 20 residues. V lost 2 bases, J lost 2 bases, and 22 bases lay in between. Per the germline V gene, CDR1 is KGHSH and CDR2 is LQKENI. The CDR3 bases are TGTGCCAGCTCACCAATCACGGTTACTGCAAGATCAACTGGGGCCAACGTCCTGACTTTC. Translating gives CASSPITVTARSTGANVLTF. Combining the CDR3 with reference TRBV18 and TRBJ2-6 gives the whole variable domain NAGVMQNPRHLVRRRGQEARLRCSPMKGHSHVYWYRQLPEEGLKFMVYLQKENIIDESGMPKERFSAEFPKEGPSILRIQQVVRGDSAAYFCASSPITVTARSTGANVLTFGAGSRLTVL.

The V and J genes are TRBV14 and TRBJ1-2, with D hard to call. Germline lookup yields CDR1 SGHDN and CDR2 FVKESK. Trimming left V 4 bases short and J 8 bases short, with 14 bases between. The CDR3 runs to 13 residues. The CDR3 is CASSPRTPGGYTF. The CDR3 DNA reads TGTGCCAGCAGCCCCCGAACCCCAGGAGGCTACACCTTC.

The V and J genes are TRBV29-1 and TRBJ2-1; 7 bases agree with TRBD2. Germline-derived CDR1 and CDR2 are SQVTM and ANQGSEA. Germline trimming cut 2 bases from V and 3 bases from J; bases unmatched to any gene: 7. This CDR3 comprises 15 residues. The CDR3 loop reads CSVEFGREFYNEQFF. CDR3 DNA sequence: TGCAGCGTTGAATTCGGGCGGGAGTTCTACAATGAGCAGTTCTTC.

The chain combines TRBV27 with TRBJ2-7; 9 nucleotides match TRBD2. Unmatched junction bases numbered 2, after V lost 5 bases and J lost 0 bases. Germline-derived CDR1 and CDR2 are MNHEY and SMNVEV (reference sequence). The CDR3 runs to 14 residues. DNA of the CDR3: TGTGCCAGCAGTATTAGCGGGAGCTCCTACGAGCAGTACTTC. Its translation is CASSISGSSYEQYF.

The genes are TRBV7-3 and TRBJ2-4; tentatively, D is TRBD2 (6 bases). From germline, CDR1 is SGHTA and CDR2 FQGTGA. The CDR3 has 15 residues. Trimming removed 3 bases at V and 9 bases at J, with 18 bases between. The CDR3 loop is CASSLIHLQGGIQYF. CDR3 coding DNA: TGTGCCAGCAGCTTGATTCACCTCCAGGGAGGCATTCAGTACTTC.

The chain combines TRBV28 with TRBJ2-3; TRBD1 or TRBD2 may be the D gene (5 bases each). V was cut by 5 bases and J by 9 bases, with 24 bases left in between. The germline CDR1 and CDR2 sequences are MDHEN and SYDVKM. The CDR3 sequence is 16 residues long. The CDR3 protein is CASSIGTRDPRVTQYF. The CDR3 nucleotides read TGTGCCAGCAGTATCGGAACCCGGGACCCTAGGGTAACGCAGTATTTT.

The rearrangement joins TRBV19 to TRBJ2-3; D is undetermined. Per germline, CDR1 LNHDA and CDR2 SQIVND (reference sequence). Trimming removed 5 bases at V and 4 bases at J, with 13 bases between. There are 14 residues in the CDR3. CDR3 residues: CASSPRFSADTQYF. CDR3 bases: TGTGCCAGTAGTCCACGGTTCAGCGCAGATACGCAGTATTTT.

CDR3 amino acids: CASSLVAKGQDTDTQYF. The CDR3 DNA reads TGCGCCAGCAGCTTGGTGGCGAAAGGACAGGACACAGATACGCAGTATTTT. The gene calls are TRBV5-1 and TRBJ2-3; 7 nucleotides agree with TRBD1. This CDR3 is 17 amino acids long. Losses at the gene ends were 0 bases for V and 2 bases for J; bases not matched to a gene: 9. The germline CDR1 and CDR2 sequences are SGHRS and YFSETQ.

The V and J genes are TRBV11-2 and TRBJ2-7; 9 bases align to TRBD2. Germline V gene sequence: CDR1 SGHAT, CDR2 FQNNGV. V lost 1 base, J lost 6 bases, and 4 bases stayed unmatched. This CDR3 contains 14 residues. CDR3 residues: CASSLVVAGVEQYF. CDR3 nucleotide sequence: TGTGCCAGCAGCTTAGTTGTAGCGGGGGTCGAGCAGTACTTC.

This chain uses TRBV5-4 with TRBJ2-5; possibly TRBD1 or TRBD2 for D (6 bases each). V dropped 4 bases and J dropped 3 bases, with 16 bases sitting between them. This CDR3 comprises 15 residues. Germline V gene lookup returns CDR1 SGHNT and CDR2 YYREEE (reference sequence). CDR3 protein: CASSGGRRNEETQYF. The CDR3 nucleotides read TGTGCCAGCAGCGGGGGGCGTAGGAATGAAGAGACCCAGTACTTC.

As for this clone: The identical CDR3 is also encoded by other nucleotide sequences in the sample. The CDR3 reads CASSPTGAHTEAFF. For the CDR3, the DNA is TGTGCCAGCAGCCCGACGGGGGCGCACACTGAAGCTTTCTTT. The rearrangement joins TRBV5-4 to TRBJ1-1, with D possibly being TRBD1 (6 bases). CDR3 length: 14 amino acids. The V gene's germline CDR1 is SGHNT and CDR2 YYREEE (reference sequence). Trimming pared 4 bases from V and 3 bases from J, leaving 13 bases between. The full variable domain, completed using reference TRBV5-4 and TRBJ1-1, is ETGVTQSPTHLIKTRGQQVTLRCSSQSGHNTVSWYQQALGQGPQFIFQYYREEENGRGNFPPRFSGLQFPNYSSELNVNALELDDSALYLCASSPTGAHTEAFFGQGTRLTVV.

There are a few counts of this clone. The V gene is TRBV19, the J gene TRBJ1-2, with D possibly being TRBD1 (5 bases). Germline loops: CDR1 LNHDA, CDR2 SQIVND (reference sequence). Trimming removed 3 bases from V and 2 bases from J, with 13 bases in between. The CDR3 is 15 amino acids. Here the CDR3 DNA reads TGTGCCAGTAGTATGATGGTCAGGGCAAACTATGGCTACACCTTC. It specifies CASSMMVRANYGYTF.

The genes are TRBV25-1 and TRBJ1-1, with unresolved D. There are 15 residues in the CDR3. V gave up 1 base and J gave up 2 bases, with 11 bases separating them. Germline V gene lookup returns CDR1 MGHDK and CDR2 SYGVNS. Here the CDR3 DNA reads TGTGCCAGCAGTGAATGGGCAGCGCTAAACACTGAAGCTTTCTTT. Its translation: CASSEWAALNTEAFF.

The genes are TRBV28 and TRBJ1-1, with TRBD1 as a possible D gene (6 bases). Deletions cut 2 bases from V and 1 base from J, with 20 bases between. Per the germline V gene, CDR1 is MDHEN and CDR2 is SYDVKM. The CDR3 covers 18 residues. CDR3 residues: CASSLVLESLGGNTEAFF. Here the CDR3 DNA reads TGTGCCAGCAGTTTAGTATTGGAAAGCCTAGGGGGGAACACTGAAGCTTTCTTT.

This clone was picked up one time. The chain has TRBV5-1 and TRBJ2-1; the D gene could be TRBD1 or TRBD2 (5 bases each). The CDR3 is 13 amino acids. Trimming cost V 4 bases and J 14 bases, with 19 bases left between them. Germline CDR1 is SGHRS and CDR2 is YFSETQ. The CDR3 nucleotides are TGCGCCAGCAGCCTGAGACCGGAGGACATAGAGTTCTTC. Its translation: CASSLRPEDIEFF.

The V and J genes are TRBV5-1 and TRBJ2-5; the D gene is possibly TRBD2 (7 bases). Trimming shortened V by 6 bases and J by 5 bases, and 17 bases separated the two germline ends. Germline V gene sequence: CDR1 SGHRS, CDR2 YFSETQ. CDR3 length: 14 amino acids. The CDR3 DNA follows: TGCGCCAGCACCCACCGGGGGGCCCAGGAGACCCAGTACTTC. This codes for CASTHRGAQETQYF.

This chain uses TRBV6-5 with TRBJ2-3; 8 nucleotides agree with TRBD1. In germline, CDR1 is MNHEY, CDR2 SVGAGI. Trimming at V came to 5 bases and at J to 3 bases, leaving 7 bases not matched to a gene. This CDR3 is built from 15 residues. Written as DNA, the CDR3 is TGTGCCAGCAGTCAATTCGGACAGGGAACAGATACGCAGTATTTT. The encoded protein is CASSQFGQGTDTQYF.

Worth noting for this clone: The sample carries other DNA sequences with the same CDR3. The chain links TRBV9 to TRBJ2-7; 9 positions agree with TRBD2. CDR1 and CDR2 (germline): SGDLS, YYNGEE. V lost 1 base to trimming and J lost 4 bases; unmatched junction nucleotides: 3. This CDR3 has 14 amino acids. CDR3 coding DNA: TGTGCCAGCAGCGTATTGGCGGGAGGGTACGAGCAGTACTTC. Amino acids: CASSVLAGGYEQYF.

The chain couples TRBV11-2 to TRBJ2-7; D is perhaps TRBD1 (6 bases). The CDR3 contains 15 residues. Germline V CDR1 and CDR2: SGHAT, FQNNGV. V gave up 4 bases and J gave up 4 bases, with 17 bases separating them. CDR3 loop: CASSSLTGKSYEQYF. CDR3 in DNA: TGTGCCAGCAGCTCCCTTACAGGGAAAAGTTACGAGCAGTACTTC.

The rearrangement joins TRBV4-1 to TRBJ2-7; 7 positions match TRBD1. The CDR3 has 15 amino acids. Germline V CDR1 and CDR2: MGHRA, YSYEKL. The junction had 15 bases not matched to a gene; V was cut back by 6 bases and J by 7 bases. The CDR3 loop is CASRLSDRVAWEQYF. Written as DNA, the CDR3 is TGCGCCAGCAGGCTCTCTGACAGGGTGGCGTGGGAGCAGTACTTC.

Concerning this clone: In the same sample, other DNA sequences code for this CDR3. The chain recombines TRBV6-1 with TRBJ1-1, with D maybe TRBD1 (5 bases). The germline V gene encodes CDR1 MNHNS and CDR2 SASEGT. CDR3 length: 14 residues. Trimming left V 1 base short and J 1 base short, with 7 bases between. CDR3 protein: CASSEGGTNTEAFF. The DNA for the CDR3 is TGTGCCAGCAGTGAAGGGGGGACGAACACTGAAGCTTTCTTT.

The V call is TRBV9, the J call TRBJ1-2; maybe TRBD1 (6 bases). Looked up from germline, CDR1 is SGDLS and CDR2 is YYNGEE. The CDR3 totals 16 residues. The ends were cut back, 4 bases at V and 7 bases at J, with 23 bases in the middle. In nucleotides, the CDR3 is TGTGCCAGCAGCTCGACGACCGGGACGCCCAGGGGTGGCTACACCTTC. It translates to CASSSTTGTPRGGYTF. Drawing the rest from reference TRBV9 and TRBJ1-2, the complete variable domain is DSGVTQTPKHLITATGQRVTLRCSPRSGDLSVYWYQQSLDQGLQFLIQYYNGEERAKGNILERFSAQQFPDLHSELNLSSLELGDSALYFCASSSTTGTPRGGYTFGSGTRLTVV.

This CDR3 reads CASSLGDGPGYTF. The CDR3 nucleotides are TGTGCCAGCAGCTTAGGGGACGGCCCCGGCTACACCTTC. This chain uses TRBV7-9 with TRBJ1-2; a weak D match, TRBD1 (5 bases). The CDR3 sequence is 13 residues long. Deletions cut 1 base from V and 8 bases from J, with 11 bases between. The germline V gene encodes CDR1 SEHNR and CDR2 FQNEAQ (reference sequence).

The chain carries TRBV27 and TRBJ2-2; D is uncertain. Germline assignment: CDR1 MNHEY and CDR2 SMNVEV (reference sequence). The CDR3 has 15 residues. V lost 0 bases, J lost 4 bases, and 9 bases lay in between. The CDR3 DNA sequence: TGTGCCAGCAGTTTATCGTCGTTAGGCACCGGGGAGCTGTTTTTT. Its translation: CASSLSSLGTGELFF.

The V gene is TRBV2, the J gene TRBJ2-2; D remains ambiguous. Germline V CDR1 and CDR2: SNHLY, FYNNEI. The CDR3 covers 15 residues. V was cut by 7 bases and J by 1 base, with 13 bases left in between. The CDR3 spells CASNRDGLNTGELFF. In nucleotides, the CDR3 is TGTGCCAGCAATCGTGACGGGCTGAACACCGGGGAGCTGTTTTTT.

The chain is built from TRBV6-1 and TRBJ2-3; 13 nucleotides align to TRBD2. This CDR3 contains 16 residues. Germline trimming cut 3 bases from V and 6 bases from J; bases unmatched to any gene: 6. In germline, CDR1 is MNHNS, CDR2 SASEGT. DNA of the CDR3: TGTGCCAGCAGTGAGACGACTAGCGGGAGGTGGGATACGCAGTATTTT. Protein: CASSETTSGRWDTQYF.

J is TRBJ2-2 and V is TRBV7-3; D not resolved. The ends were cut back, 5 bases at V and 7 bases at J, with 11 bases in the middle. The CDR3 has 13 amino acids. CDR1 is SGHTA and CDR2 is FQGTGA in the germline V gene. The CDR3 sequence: CASSPLLGGELFF. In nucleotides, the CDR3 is TGTGCCAGCAGCCCGTTGTTGGGCGGGGAGCTGTTTTTT.